The 28 T cell receptor beta chains in this list originate from one sample, sequenced in a study of beta chain features in type 1 diabetes (dated by TCRdb to 2017 to 2018). On the study overall, not on this receptor specifically: A moderate but significant shortening of TCRB CDR3 length was observed in type 1 diabetes patients in all four CD4+ subsets.

These receptors are not linked to any known antigen. The library was obtained by the immunoSEQ multiplex PCR assay. The entire amount of isolated RNA was reverse transcribed using the High Capacity cDNA Reverse Transcription Kit, so the sequenced TCRB transcripts were expressed ones. What TCRdb holds here is the immuneACCESS table cut down to in-frame rearrangements. Part of the clones is not present; checked against another copy, under half of the missing clones reflect an unresolved V gene, and the others are unexplained. This sample has about 250,000 clones in its table, and approximately 11% of those were observed once. The top ten clonotypes cover 0.017% of the sample. The sequencing input was naive CD4+ T cells from blood. The sample's cell subset or site, from its label and the paper: true naive CD4+ T cells. These receptors were collected from a man aged 30 to 39 with type 1 diabetes.

The genes are TRBV7-2 and TRBJ2-7; D may be TRBD2 (7 bases). CDR3 length: 14 residues. Germline V lookup: CDR1 SGHTA, CDR2 FQGNSA. V was trimmed by 8 bases and J by 3 bases, leaving 17 bases between them. The CDR3 loop is CASSKGGTDYEQYF. CDR3 coding DNA: TGTGCCAGCTCCAAGGGGGGGACCGACTACGAGCAGTACTTC.

This chain links TRBV12-5 with TRBJ1-3; no firm D call. Trimming stripped 2 bases from V and 4 bases from J, with 15 bases between. CDR1 and CDR2 from the germline V gene are LGHNT and FRNRAP. This CDR3 is 16 amino acids long. CDR3 DNA: TGTGCTAGTGGTTTGTCTAGTAGAGGTCGCGGAAACACCATATATTTT. Protein: CASGLSSRGRGNTIYF.

The V call is TRBV2, the J call TRBJ2-4; weak D call: TRBD2 (5 bases). Germline V gene data show CDR1 as SNHLY and CDR2 as FYNNEI. V shed 5 bases and J shed 1 base, with 12 bases lying between them. The CDR3 spans 15 residues. The CDR3 nucleotides are TGTGCCAGCAGTCCTGATCCGGGGGCCAAAAACATTCAGTACTTC. This gives the protein CASSPDPGAKNIQYF. Drawing the rest from reference TRBV2 and TRBJ2-4, the complete variable domain is EPEVTQTPSHQVTQMGQEVILRCVPISNHLYFYWYRQILGQKVEFLVSFYNNEISEKSEIFDDQFSVERPDGSNFTLKIRSTKLEDSAMYFCASSPDPGAKNIQYFGAGTRLSVL.

The chain has TRBV4-2 and TRBJ2-2; 12 bases map to TRBD2. Germline CDR1 is LGHNA and CDR2 is YNFKEQ. There are 16 residues in the CDR3. J was trimmed by 7 bases and V by 3 bases; bases with no gene match: 6. The CDR3 nucleotides read TGTGCCAGCAGCCACCCTAGCGGGGGGGCGATCGGGGAGCTGTTTTTT. Translation: CASSHPSGGAIGELFF.

The sample holds a few counts of this clone. The V and J genes are TRBV14 and TRBJ1-1; tentatively, D is TRBD1 (5 bases). CDR1 and CDR2 (germline): SGHDN, FVKESK. The CDR3 sequence is 16 residues long. V dropped 1 base and J dropped 4 bases, with 16 bases sitting between them. The CDR3 spells CASSQAPYVRVTEAFF. CDR3 in DNA: TGTGCCAGCAGCCAAGCCCCCTACGTCAGGGTCACTGAAGCTTTCTTT.

This rearrangement joins TRBV30 to TRBJ2-3, with 7 bases identical to TRBD1. Germline V lookup: CDR1 GTSNPN, CDR2 SVGIG (reference sequence). The J segment lost 8 bases and the V segment lost 5 bases, leaving 7 bases of the junction unmatched. This CDR3 contains 12 residues. This CDR3 reads CAWAGGEVTQYF. In DNA form, the CDR3 reads TGTGCCTGGGCAGGGGGTGAGGTTACGCAGTATTTT. Supplemented by reference TRBV30 and TRBJ2-3, the full variable domain reads SQTIHQWPATLVQPVGSPLSLECTVEGTSNPNLYWYRQAAGRGLQLLFYSVGIGQISSEVPQNLSASRPQDRQFILSSKKLLLSDSGFYLCAWAGGEVTQYFGPGTRLTVL.

The chain joins TRBV2 to TRBJ2-1, with 9 bases that match TRBD1. Germline V CDR1 and CDR2: SNHLY, FYNNEI. The junction had 6 bases not matched to a gene; V was cut back by 6 bases and J by 9 bases. The CDR3 is 13 residues long. Written as DNA, the CDR3 is TGTGCCAGCAGGGGACAGGGTGGGGGTGAGCAGTTCTTC. Translation gives CASRGQGGGEQFF.

This clone showed up just a few times. V and J are TRBV10-3 and TRBJ1-1; 8 positions agree with TRBD1. After removal of 5 bases from V and 3 bases from J, the junction contained 8 bases not matched to a gene. CDR1 is ENHRY and CDR2 is SYGVKD in the germline V gene. The CDR3 has 15 residues. CDR3 residues: CAISNGQGRDTEAFF. CDR3 DNA sequence: TGTGCCATCAGTAACGGACAGGGCCGGGACACTGAAGCTTTCTTT.

The CDR3 protein is CAWSGRHEQYF. CDR3 coding DNA: TGTGCCTGGAGTGGCAGGCATGAGCAGTACTTC. The rearrangement joins TRBV30 to TRBJ2-7, with D unclear. Looked up from germline, CDR1 is GTSNPN and CDR2 is SVGIG (reference sequence). The CDR3 spans 11 residues. V dropped 1 base and J dropped 7 bases, with 8 bases sitting between them.

V gene TRBV9 combines with J gene TRBJ2-1; TRBD2 matches 14 bases. Germline V gives CDR1 SGDLS, CDR2 YYNGEE. V lost 4 bases, J lost 2 bases, and 5 bases stayed unmatched. The CDR3 spans 17 residues. CDR3 region: CASSFGTSGGPYNEQFF. CDR3 sequence (DNA): TGTGCCAGCAGCTTCGGGACTAGCGGGGGACCCTACAATGAGCAGTTCTTC.

This clone has a handful of counts. V and J are TRBV7-9 and TRBJ2-3, with 8 bases identical to TRBD2. CDR1 and CDR2 from the germline V gene are SEHNR and FQNEAQ (reference sequence). J lost 2 bases, V lost 4 bases, and 5 bases had no gene match. The CDR3 extends over 15 amino acids. The CDR3 reads CASSSPRGVTDTQYF. For the CDR3, the DNA is TGTGCCAGCAGCTCGCCGCGGGGGGTCACAGATACGCAGTATTTT.

This clone was observed a few times. J is TRBJ2-2 and V is TRBV5-1; 7 bases match TRBD2. V gave up 6 bases and J gave up 7 bases; unmatched junction bases: 9. The CDR3 extends over 14 amino acids. Germline values: CDR1 SGHRS, CDR2 YFSETQ. The CDR3 loop is CASTPGRVIGELFF. In DNA, the CDR3 is TGCGCCAGCACCCCGGGGAGGGTGATCGGGGAGCTGTTTTTT.

This clone has a handful of counts. This chain connects TRBV6-5 to TRBJ1-4; a possible D gene is TRBD1 (6 bases). The CDR3 runs 16 residues. CDR1 and CDR2 (germline): MNHEY, SVGAGI. V shed 0 bases and J shed 8 bases, with 16 bases lying between them. CDR3 sequence reads: CASSYSMLGAGEKLFF. For the CDR3, the DNA is TGTGCCAGCAGTTACTCGATGTTGGGGGCTGGGGAAAAACTGTTTTTT.

The chain is built from TRBV30 and TRBJ1-2, with 8 bases identical to TRBD1. Germline CDR1 GTSNPN, CDR2 SVGIG (reference sequence). CDR3 length: 14 residues. V trimming: 4 bases; J trimming: 3 bases; junction bases outside the gene matches: 7. CDR3 sequence reads: CAWTIQGGDYGYTF. The CDR3 DNA reads TGTGCCTGGACTATACAGGGGGGGGACTATGGCTACACCTTC. Using reference TRBV30 and TRBJ1-2 for the parts outside the CDR3, the full variable domain is SQTIHQWPATLVQPVGSPLSLECTVEGTSNPNLYWYRQAAGRGLQLLFYSVGIGQISSEVPQNLSASRPQDRQFILSSKKLLLSDSGFYLCAWTIQGGDYGYTFGSGTRLTVV.

This clone appeared a few times. As DNA, the CDR3 is TGTGCCAGCAGCGCGCATCCGGGACAGGGGAATTCACCCCTCCACTTT. Its translation: CASSAHPGQGNSPLHF. This chain joins TRBV9 and TRBJ1-6, with TRBD1 matching over 10 bases. V lost 3 bases to trimming and J lost 7 bases; unmatched junction nucleotides: 7. This CDR3 contains 16 residues. Germline CDR1 and CDR2: SGDLS and YYNGEE.

The chain employs TRBV18 and TRBJ1-5; perhaps TRBD1 as D (5 bases). With 3 bases removed from V and 2 bases from J, the gap between germline ends came to 14 bases. Germline CDR1 reads KGHSH; CDR2 reads LQKENI. CDR3 length equals 16 residues. CDR3 loop: CASSPIGHPGNQPQHF. Here the CDR3 DNA reads TGTGCCAGCTCACCTATAGGACACCCCGGCAATCAGCCCCAGCATTTT.

The J gene is TRBJ1-2, the V gene TRBV19; D unresolved. From germline, CDR1 is LNHDA and CDR2 SQIVND (reference sequence). Trimming removed 7 bases from V and 3 bases from J, with 9 bases in between. The CDR3 is 12 amino acids. The CDR3 reads CASIRGDYGYTF. In nucleotides, the CDR3 is TGTGCCAGTATCCGCGGAGACTATGGCTACACCTTC.

The chain links TRBV29-1 to TRBJ1-2, with 7 bases that match TRBD1. This CDR3 has 14 residues. With 1 base clipped from V and 8 bases from J, the junction kept 10 bases outside the gene matches. Germline-derived CDR1 and CDR2 are SQVTM and ANQGSEA. The CDR3 reads CSVEANTGVGGYTF. In DNA, the CDR3 is TGCAGCGTTGAAGCTAACACAGGGGTTGGCGGCTACACCTTC.

This clone was seen a few times. J is TRBJ2-1 and V is TRBV5-4; D call uncertain. V lost 0 bases to trimming and J lost 4 bases, with 11 bases between them. CDR1 is SGHNT, CDR2 YYREEE, per germline (reference sequence). This CDR3 is built from 15 residues. The CDR3 loop is CASSLASTPYNEQFF. The CDR3 DNA sequence: TGTGCCAGCAGCTTGGCTAGTACTCCTTACAATGAGCAGTTCTTC.

The J gene is TRBJ1-6, the V gene TRBV4-1; D not certain. Germline V lookup: CDR1 MGHRA, CDR2 YSYEKL. The CDR3 covers 14 residues. Trimming took off 0 bases at V and 13 bases at J, with 13 bases between the two ends. CDR3 bases: TGCGCCAGCAGCCAAGAATGGGGTGGAGGGCCCCTCCACTTT. Translating gives CASSQEWGGGPLHF.

CDR3 sequence reads: CAWSVLGAAQHF. The CDR3 DNA is TGTGCCTGGAGTGTACTAGGTGCGGCCCAGCATTTT. The chain has TRBV30 and TRBJ1-5; D remains ambiguous. Trimming pared 0 bases from V and 11 bases from J, leaving 11 bases between. The CDR3 totals 12 residues. In germline, CDR1 is GTSNPN, CDR2 SVGIG (reference sequence).

The sample holds a few counts of this clone. J is TRBJ2-1 and V is TRBV7-3; D is perhaps TRBD1 (5 bases). CDR3 length equals 16 residues. Germline CDR1 reads SGHTA; CDR2 reads FQGTGA. V shed 2 bases and J shed 3 bases, with 14 bases lying between them. Here the CDR3 reads CASSLEEGAGYNEQFF. The CDR3 bases are TGTGCCAGCAGCTTAGAGGAAGGGGCAGGCTACAATGAGCAGTTCTTC.

The gene calls are TRBV29-1 and TRBJ1-5, with D possibly being TRBD1 (5 bases). The germline V and J ends were trimmed by 5 bases and 8 bases, with 16 bases remaining between them. CDR1 and CDR2 (germline): SQVTM, ANQGSEA. This CDR3 spans 13 amino acids. CDR3 sequence (DNA): TGCAGCGTTAGCGGATGGGGGGGAGAGCCCCAGCATTTT. Its translation is CSVSGWGGEPQHF. The full variable domain, its missing parts supplied by reference TRBV29-1 and TRBJ1-5, is SAVISQKPSRDICQRGTSLTIQCQVDSQVTMMFWYRQQPGQSLTLIATANQGSEATYESGFVIDKFPISRPNLTFSTLTVSNMSPEDSSIYLCSVSGWGGEPQHFGDGTRLSIL.

The V and J genes are TRBV7-9 and TRBJ1-1, with D unresolved. The CDR3 is made up of 15 amino acids. V lost 7 bases to trimming and J lost 0 bases, with 15 bases between them. The germline gives CDR1 SEHNR, CDR2 FQNEAQ (reference sequence). CDR3 sequence (DNA): TGTGCCAGCACCAAGGCGGAGTTGATGAACACTGAAGCTTTCTTT. Residues: CASTKAELMNTEAFF.

This clone was counted only a few times. The chain has TRBV5-4 and TRBJ1-2; D remains unclear. Germline V gene sequence: CDR1 SGHNT, CDR2 YYREEE (reference sequence). The V end lost 4 bases, the J end lost 5 bases, and 12 bases lay between the germline ends. This CDR3 comprises 13 residues. The CDR3 loop reads CASSAAGIYGYTF. The CDR3 DNA follows: TGTGCCAGCAGCGCGGCGGGGATTTATGGCTACACCTTC.

This clone was counted only a few times. The rearrangement links TRBV7-9 to TRBJ2-4, with TRBD2 as a possible D gene (5 bases). Germline values: CDR1 SEHNR, CDR2 FQNEAQ (reference sequence). This CDR3 is 18 amino acids long. The V end was cut by 2 bases, the J end by 3 bases, with 20 bases between. The CDR3 spells CASSLREGAMSHKNIQYF. DNA of the CDR3: TGTGCCAGCAGCTTACGGGAAGGTGCTATGTCTCACAAAAACATTCAGTACTTC. Using reference TRBV7-9 and TRBJ2-4 for the parts outside the CDR3, the full variable domain is DTGVSQNPRHKITKRGQNVTFRCDPISEHNRLYWYRQTLGQGPEFLTYFQNEAQLEKSRLLSDRFSAERPKGSFSTLEIQRTEQGDSAMYLCASSLREGAMSHKNIQYFGAGTRLSVL.

This clone was found a few times. The genes are TRBV5-6 and TRBJ2-4; 7 bases agree with TRBD1. Losses at the gene ends were 4 bases for V and 4 bases for J; bases not matched to a gene: 8. Germline-derived CDR1 and CDR2 are SGHDT and YYEEEE. This CDR3 contains 15 residues. This CDR3 reads CASSGSGTAKNIQYF. In DNA form, the CDR3 reads TGTGCCAGCAGCGGCTCCGGGACAGCGAAAAACATTCAGTACTTC.

V is TRBV6-6 and J is TRBJ2-1; unclear D gene. The CDR3 contains 11 residues. CDR1 is MNHNY, CDR2 SVGAGI, per germline (reference sequence). The V and J ends lost 6 bases and 3 bases respectively, with 3 bases between them. CDR3 coding DNA: TGTGCCAGCAGCAACTACAATGAGCAGTTCTTC. Its protein is CASSNYNEQFF.